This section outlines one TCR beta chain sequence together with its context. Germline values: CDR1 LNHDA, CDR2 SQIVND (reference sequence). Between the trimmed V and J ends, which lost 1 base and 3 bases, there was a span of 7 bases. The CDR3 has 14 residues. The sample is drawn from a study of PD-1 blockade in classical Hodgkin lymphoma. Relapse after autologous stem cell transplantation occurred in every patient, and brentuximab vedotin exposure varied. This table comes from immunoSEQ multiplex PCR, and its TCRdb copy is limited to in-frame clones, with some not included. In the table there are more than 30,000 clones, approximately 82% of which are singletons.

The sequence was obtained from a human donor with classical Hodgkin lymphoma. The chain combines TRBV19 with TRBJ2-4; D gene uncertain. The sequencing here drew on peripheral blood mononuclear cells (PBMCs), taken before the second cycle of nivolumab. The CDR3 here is CASSIGALKNIQYF. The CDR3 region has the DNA TGTGCCAGTAGTATAGGAGCGCTCAAAAACATTCAGTACTTC. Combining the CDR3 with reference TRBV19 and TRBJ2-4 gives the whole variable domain DGGITQSPKYLFRKEGQNVTLSCEQNLNHDAMYWYRQDPGQGLRLIYYSQIVNDFQKGDIAEGYSVSREKKESFPLTVTSAQKNPTAFYLCASSIGALKNIQYFGAGTRLSVL.